Listed below are T cell receptor beta chains from one sample, sequenced in a study of T cells in Graves' hyperthyroidism and ophthalmopathy. TCRdb fed the multiplex PCR reads into MiXCR, producing one record per CDR3 protein. The sample holds approximately 720,000 distinct CDR3 sequences, approximately 19% seen once. What was sequenced was blood. These receptor sequences come from a woman between 50 and 59 years old with Graves' hyperthyroidism that later progressed to Graves' ophthalmopathy. Each CDR3 is given with its conserved first and last residue. Each record gives: clone size, V gene, D gene, J gene, CDR3 DNA, CDR3 protein. The D gene is left open where the match is weak. Only some rows state a clone size, as once, few, many or a class for expanded clones.

clone size: many; V gene: TRBV12-3/TRBV12-4; D gene: TRBD1; J gene: TRBJ1-4; CDR3 DNA: TGTGCCAGCAGTTTCGTCCTCGTGGGGACAGGCATTGAAAAACTGTTTTTT; CDR3 protein: CASSFVLVGTGIEKLFF
clone size: .; V gene: TRBV6-1; D gene: TRBD1; J gene: TRBJ2-7; CDR3 DNA: TGTGCCAGCCTGGGCGGGACAGGCTACGAGCAGTACTTC; CDR3 protein: CASLGGTGYEQYF
clone size: many; V gene: TRBV6-5; D gene: .; J gene: TRBJ1-2; CDR3 DNA: TGTGCCAGCAGTTACGACAACCCATATCATGAAGGGAAGGCGATATACTATGGCTACACCTTC; CDR3 protein: CASSYDNPYHEGKAIYYGYTF
clone size: many; V gene: TRBV4-2; D gene: .; J gene: TRBJ1-4; CDR3 DNA: TGTGCCAGCAGCCAAGAGGTTAGGGGGGGCAACGAAAAACTGTTTTTT; CDR3 protein: CASSQEVRGGNEKLFF
clone size: .; V gene: TRBV7-6; D gene: TRBD2; J gene: TRBJ2-7; CDR3 DNA: TGTGCCAGCAGCTTAGGTTCGGGGGGAGAGGGAGAGCAGTACTTC; CDR3 protein: CASSLGSGGEGEQYF
clone size: .; V gene: TRBV4-1; D gene: TRBD2; J gene: TRBJ2-3; CDR3 DNA: TGCGCCAGCAGCCCTTTTGACAGCGGGGGAAGGACAGATACGCAGTATTTT; CDR3 protein: CASSPFDSGGRTDTQYF
clone size: many; V gene: TRBV12-3/TRBV12-4; D gene: .; J gene: TRBJ1-6; CDR3 DNA: TGTGCCAGCAGTTTACAGGGGTCGGATAATTCACCCCTCCACTTT; CDR3 protein: CASSLQGSDNSPLHF
clone size: many; V gene: TRBV5-1; D gene: .; J gene: TRBJ1-1; CDR3 DNA: TGCGCCAGCTCCAGGTCATCAGGGCCCCTCAACACTGAAGCTTTCTTT; CDR3 protein: CASSRSSGPLNTEAFF
clone size: many; V gene: TRBV20-1; D gene: TRBD2; J gene: TRBJ2-5; CDR3 DNA: TGCAGTGCTAGAGATCCCCTCATCTGGCTAGCGGGTCAAGAGACCCAGTACTTC; CDR3 protein: CSARDPLIWLAGQETQYF
clone size: .; V gene: TRBV7-9; D gene: .; J gene: TRBJ2-1; CDR3 DNA: TGTGCCAGCACAAACCAGCAGCGCAATGAGCAGTTCTTC; CDR3 protein: CASTNQQRNEQFF
clone size: few; V gene: TRBV5-1; D gene: .; J gene: TRBJ2-5; CDR3 DNA: TGCGCCAGCAGCTTGAGTACAGGGGGGGAAGAGACCCAGTACTTC; CDR3 protein: CASSLSTGGEETQYF
clone size: many; V gene: TRBV3-1; D gene: .; J gene: TRBJ2-5; CDR3 DNA: TGTGCCAGCAGCCAAGATACACAGGGAATAGAGACCCAGTACTTC; CDR3 protein: CASSQDTQGIETQYF
clone size: .; V gene: TRBV18; D gene: .; J gene: TRBJ1-6; CDR3 DNA: TGTGCCAGCTCACCAACAATACAGGGATCCGATTATAATTCACCCCTCCACTTT; CDR3 protein: CASSPTIQGSDYNSPLHF
clone size: .; V gene: TRBV6-9; D gene: TRBD1; J gene: TRBJ2-5; CDR3 DNA: TGTGCCAGCAGTTACGGGCAGGGGGCGAATCCGTACCAAGAGACCCAGTACTTC; CDR3 protein: CASSYGQGANPYQETQYF
clone size: few; V gene: TRBV30; D gene: TRBD2; J gene: TRBJ2-3; CDR3 DNA: TGTGCCTGGAGTGACAAGACTAGCGGGGGTGCAGATACGCAGTATTTT; CDR3 protein: CAWSDKTSGGADTQYF
clone size: many; V gene: TRBV2; D gene: .; J gene: TRBJ1-2; CDR3 DNA: TGTGCCAGCAGCTGGGAGGGGGTTACTAACTATGGCTACACCTTC; CDR3 protein: CASSWEGVTNYGYTF
clone size: many; V gene: TRBV30; D gene: TRBD2; J gene: TRBJ2-3; CDR3 DNA: TGTGCCTGGAGTCGACTAGCGGGGGCGTCAGATACGCAGTATTTT; CDR3 protein: CAWSRLAGASDTQYF
clone size: few; V gene: TRBV30; D gene: .; J gene: TRBJ1-2; CDR3 DNA: TGTGCCTGGAGTCGGGGGGGGGGTCTCTATGGCTACACCTTC; CDR3 protein: CAWSRGGGLYGYTF
clone size: few; V gene: TRBV27; D gene: TRBD1; J gene: TRBJ2-4; CDR3 DNA: TGTGCCAGCGCGACAGGGAACGTTAACATTCAGTACTTC; CDR3 protein: CASATGNVNIQYF
clone size: .; V gene: TRBV19; D gene: TRBD1; J gene: TRBJ1-1; CDR3 DNA: TGTGCCAGTAGTAAACGGGACAGGGAGAACACTGAAGCTTTCTTT; CDR3 protein: CASSKRDRENTEAFF
clone size: many; V gene: TRBV15; D gene: .; J gene: TRBJ1-1; CDR3 DNA: TGTGCCACCAGCAGAGATGGGTGGGGCACTGAAGCTTTCTTT; CDR3 protein: CATSRDGWGTEAFF
clone size: .; V gene: TRBV5-1; D gene: TRBD1; J gene: TRBJ2-2; CDR3 DNA: TGCCCCAGCAGCGGCTCCCCCGGGACAGGGGAAACCGGGGAGCTGTTTTTT; CDR3 protein: CPSSGSPGTGETGELFF
clone size: many; V gene: TRBV4-1; D gene: TRBD1; J gene: TRBJ2-7; CDR3 DNA: TGCGCCAGCAGCCAATATTCAACAGGGGCCGAGCAGTACTTC; CDR3 protein: CASSQYSTGAEQYF
clone size: many; V gene: TRBV7-2; D gene: TRBD2; J gene: TRBJ2-1; CDR3 DNA: TGTGCCAGCAGCTTAGAACTAGCGGGGGGAATTGAGCAGTTCTTC; CDR3 protein: CASSLELAGGIEQFF
clone size: .; V gene: TRBV30; D gene: .; J gene: TRBJ2-1; CDR3 DNA: TGTGCCTGGAGACAGACCCCCCCCCTTAGGGATGAGCAGTTCTTC; CDR3 protein: CAWRQTPPLRDEQFF
clone size: .; V gene: TRBV5-1; D gene: TRBD1; J gene: TRBJ2-5; CDR3 DNA: TGCGCCAGCAGCTTTCTTGGACAGGAAGAGACCCAGTACTTC; CDR3 protein: CASSFLGQEETQYF
clone size: .; V gene: TRBV6-1; D gene: TRBD2; J gene: TRBJ2-1; CDR3 DNA: TGTGCCAGCAGCATATCTAGCGGGGGGGCCTTCAATGAGCAGTTCTTC; CDR3 protein: CASSISSGGAFNEQFF
clone size: .; V gene: TRBV5-1; D gene: .; J gene: TRBJ2-7; CDR3 DNA: TGCGCCAGCAGCTCGGAAGGAAGTTTGACCGAGCAGTACTTC; CDR3 protein: CASSSEGSLTEQYF
clone size: .; V gene: TRBV27; D gene: .; J gene: TRBJ1-5; CDR3 DNA: TGTGCCAGCAGTTTATTGGGGACCCGGGAGAGCAATCAGCCCCAGCATTTT; CDR3 protein: CASSLLGTRESNQPQHF
clone size: .; V gene: TRBV4-1; D gene: TRBD1; J gene: TRBJ2-3; CDR3 DNA: TGCGCCAGCAGCCAAGATGACCTCGGACAGGGGTACACAGATACGCAGTATTTT; CDR3 protein: CASSQDDLGQGYTDTQYF
clone size: many; V gene: TRBV6-6; D gene: .; J gene: TRBJ2-7; CDR3 DNA: TGTGCCAGCAGTTACTCTGCCGAAGCAGTATCTCACGAGCAGTACTTC; CDR3 protein: CASSYSAEAVSHEQYF
clone size: many; V gene: TRBV30; D gene: TRBD2; J gene: TRBJ2-1; CDR3 DNA: TGTGCCTGGAATGGGTGGGGAGGGGATGAGCAGTTCTTC; CDR3 protein: CAWNGWGGDEQFF
clone size: few; V gene: TRBV27; D gene: TRBD2; J gene: TRBJ2-5; CDR3 DNA: TGTGCCAGCAGTTTGATAGCGGGCCAAGAGACCCAGTACTTC; CDR3 protein: CASSLIAGQETQYF
clone size: .; V gene: TRBV30; D gene: .; J gene: TRBJ1-6; CDR3 DNA: TGTGCCTGGAGTGTAGGCCCAGTAGATTCACCCCTCCACTTT; CDR3 protein: CAWSVGPVDSPLHF
clone size: many; V gene: TRBV7-9; D gene: .; J gene: TRBJ2-1; CDR3 DNA: TGTGCCAGCAGCCCTCTTCGCCTCGGTTCCTACAATGAGCAGTTCTTC; CDR3 protein: CASSPLRLGSYNEQFF
clone size: few; V gene: TRBV7-9; D gene: .; J gene: TRBJ2-1; CDR3 DNA: TGTGCCAGCAGTTCCTGGGCAGGGTCCGATGAGCAGTTCTTC; CDR3 protein: CASSSWAGSDEQFF
clone size: .; V gene: TRBV6-5; D gene: .; J gene: TRBJ1-1; CDR3 DNA: TGTGCCAGCAGTTACCCGTCGGGCGGCGGCACTGAAGCTTTCTTT; CDR3 protein: CASSYPSGGGTEAFF
clone size: many; V gene: TRBV7-9; D gene: .; J gene: TRBJ1-2; CDR3 DNA: TGTGCCAGCAGCTCCTACAGGGACTATGGCTACACCTTC; CDR3 protein: CASSSYRDYGYTF
clone size: .; V gene: TRBV5-6; D gene: TRBD2; J gene: TRBJ2-1; CDR3 DNA: TGTGCCAGCAGCTTTGCGGGGGGGTTCTACAATGAGCAGTTCTTC; CDR3 protein: CASSFAGGFYNEQFF
clone size: .; V gene: TRBV15; D gene: .; J gene: TRBJ1-5; CDR3 DNA: TGTGCCACCAGCAGAGATTTGACGGGGTTGGGCAATCAGCCCCAGCATTTT; CDR3 protein: CATSRDLTGLGNQPQHF
clone size: .; V gene: TRBV6-1; D gene: .; J gene: TRBJ1-3; CDR3 DNA: TGTGCCAGCAGTGAGGGGCGCATTGGAAACACCATATATTTT; CDR3 protein: CASSEGRIGNTIYF
clone size: many; V gene: TRBV6-1; D gene: .; J gene: TRBJ1-4; CDR3 DNA: TGTGCCAGCAGTCCTTTGGAGGGAACTAATGAAAAACTGTTTTTT; CDR3 protein: CASSPLEGTNEKLFF
clone size: many; V gene: TRBV18; D gene: TRBD1; J gene: TRBJ1-4; CDR3 DNA: TGTGCCAGCTCACCACGGGGGACAGGAGGCGCAACTAATGAAAAACTGTTTTTT; CDR3 protein: CASSPRGTGGATNEKLFF
clone size: .; V gene: TRBV15; D gene: .; J gene: TRBJ2-5; CDR3 DNA: TGTGCCACCAGCAGAGATCCAGGGCGCGAGACCCAGTACTTC; CDR3 protein: CATSRDPGRETQYF
clone size: few; V gene: TRBV29-1; D gene: TRBD2; J gene: TRBJ2-3; CDR3 DNA: TGCAGCGTGGGGGCCCGGGGGAGGACTAGCGGGCACACAGATACGCAGTATTTT; CDR3 protein: CSVGARGRTSGHTDTQYF